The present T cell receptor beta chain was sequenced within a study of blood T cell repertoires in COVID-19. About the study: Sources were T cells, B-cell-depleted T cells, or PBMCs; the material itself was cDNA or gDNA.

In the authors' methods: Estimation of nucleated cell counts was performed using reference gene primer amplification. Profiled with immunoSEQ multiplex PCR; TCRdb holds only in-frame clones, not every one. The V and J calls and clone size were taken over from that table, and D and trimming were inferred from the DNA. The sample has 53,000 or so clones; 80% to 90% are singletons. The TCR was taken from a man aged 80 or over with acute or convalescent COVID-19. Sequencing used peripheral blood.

In nucleotides, the CDR3 is TGCGCCAGCAGCTTGTTGGCGGGGGGGCCGAATGAGCAGTTCTTC. Protein product: CASSLLAGGPNEQFF. The chain combines TRBV5-1 with TRBJ2-1; 9 nucleotides align to TRBD2. This CDR3 region has 15 residues. Germline trimming cut 1 base from V and 7 bases from J; bases unmatched to any gene: 6. CDR1 is SGHRS and CDR2 is YFSETQ in the germline V gene.